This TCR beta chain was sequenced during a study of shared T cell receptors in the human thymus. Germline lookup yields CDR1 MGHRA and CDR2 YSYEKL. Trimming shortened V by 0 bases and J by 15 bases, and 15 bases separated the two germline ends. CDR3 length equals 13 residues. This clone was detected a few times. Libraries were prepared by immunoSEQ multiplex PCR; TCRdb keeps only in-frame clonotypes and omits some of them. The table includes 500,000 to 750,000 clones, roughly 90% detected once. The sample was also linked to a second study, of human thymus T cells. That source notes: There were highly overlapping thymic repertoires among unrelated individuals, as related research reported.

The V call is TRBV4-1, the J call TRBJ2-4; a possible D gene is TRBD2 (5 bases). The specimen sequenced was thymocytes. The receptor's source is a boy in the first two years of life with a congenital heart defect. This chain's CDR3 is CASSQELGPSRYF. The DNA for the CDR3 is TGCGCCAGCAGCCAAGAACTAGGGCCCAGTCGGTACTTC.